These T cell receptor beta chains were read from a single sample in a study of regulatory T cells in long-lasting Graves disease. A single record per CDR3 protein comes from TCRdb applying MiXCR to the multiplex PCR reads. The sample has some 340,000 distinct CDR3 sequences; approximately 10% are singletons. This same sample was also part of a study on T cells in Graves' hyperthyroidism and ophthalmopathy.

The sample here was peripheral blood mononuclear cells (PBMCs), taken at new diagnosis, from a patient treated with antithyroid drugs. The receptors derive from a woman aged 18-30 years with Graves disease. Each CDR3 is given with its conserved first and last residue. The D gene is left open where the match is weak. Clone size appears in some rows only: once, few, many, or a class for an expanded clone.

TGTGCCAGCTGGGACGGGAACTATGGCTACACCTTC	CASWDGNYGYTF	TRBV9	many	NA	TRBJ1-2
TGCGCCAGCAGCCTGACGAACAGGGACAGAAATGAGCAGTTCTTC	CASSLTNRDRNEQFF	TRBV13	many	TRBD1	TRBJ2-1
TGTGCCAGTAGTATCGAAGACAGGGAGAATCAGCCCCAGCATTTT	CASSIEDRENQPQHF	TRBV19	few	TRBD1	TRBJ1-5
TGTGCCAGCAGTTACTGGAACAGGGGAAGAACAGATACGCAGTATTTT	CASSYWNRGRTDTQYF	TRBV6-5	many	TRBD1	TRBJ2-3
TGTGCCAGTAGTATGTGGGCTTGGACTGAAGCTTTCTTT	CASSMWAWTEAFF	TRBV19	few	NA	TRBJ1-1
TGTGCCAGCACCTTAGGGGGTTTCGAGCAGTACTTC	CASTLGGFEQYF	TRBV12-3/TRBV12-4	many	NA	TRBJ2-7
TGTGCCAGCAGCATACGAGGACAGGGATGGGCAGATACGCAGTATTTT	CASSIRGQGWADTQYF	TRBV7-9	few	TRBD1	TRBJ2-3
TGTGCCAGCAGGGCAGGGCCCTATGAGGAAGATACGCAGTATTTT	CASRAGPYEEDTQYF	TRBV7-2	few	NA	TRBJ2-3
TGTGCCAGCAGCTTATTCAGCGGGGGGGCAGTCACCGGGGAGCTGTTTTTT	CASSLFSGGAVTGELFF	TRBV7-2	many	TRBD2	TRBJ2-2
TGTGCCAGCACCGACGGACTAGCGGGGGTTGTGGATACGCAGTATTTT	CASTDGLAGVVDTQYF	TRBV6-1	many	TRBD2	TRBJ2-3
TGTGCCAGCAGTTCCGGAATACTATTCGGGAGGGGCACTGAAGCTTTCTTT	CASSSGILFGRGTEAFF	TRBV12-3/TRBV12-4	many	NA	TRBJ1-1
TGTGCCAGCAGCTTAGGAGGCGGCCTGTACACAGATACGCAGTATTTT	CASSLGGGLYTDTQYF	TRBV11-2	NA	NA	TRBJ2-3
TGCAGGGTAGGGGCCGGAGAAATGAACACTGAAGCTTTCTTT	CRVGAGEMNTEAFF	TRBV20-1	few	NA	TRBJ1-1
TGTGCCAGCAGTCAAACGAGGGGACCCTACAATGAGCAGTTCTTC	CASSQTRGPYNEQFF	TRBV12-3/TRBV12-4	many	NA	TRBJ2-1
TGCAGCGCCGGGAGGACTAGCGGGGGACGGCTTCAAGAGACCCAGTACTTC	CSAGRTSGGRLQETQYF	TRBV29-1	few	TRBD2	TRBJ2-5
TGTGCCAGCAGCTCCCGTCCCCAGGGAAAGGGCGCTAGCAATCAGCCCCAGCATTTT	CASSSRPQGKGASNQPQHF	TRBV7-8	NA	NA	TRBJ1-5
TGTGCCAGCAGCTTAGTTAATATTAATGAGCAGTTCTTC	CASSLVNINEQFF	TRBV11-2	few	NA	TRBJ2-1
TGTGCCAGCTCACCCACGCAGGGCAAATGGAACACTGAAGCTTTCTTT	CASSPTQGKWNTEAFF	TRBV18	many	NA	TRBJ1-1
TGTGCCAGCAGCTCTTGGACGGGGAACACTGAAGCTTTCTTT	CASSSWTGNTEAFF	TRBV11-1	many	NA	TRBJ1-1
TGTGCCACCAGCAGGGGGGGACTAGCGGGGGAAAACATTCAGTACTTC	CATSRGGLAGENIQYF	TRBV15	many	TRBD2	TRBJ2-4
TGTGCCAGCAGTTTAGTGGTTGCGGAGACCCAGTACTTC	CASSLVVAETQYF	TRBV28	few	NA	TRBJ2-5
TGTGCCAGCAGCACCGGGACTACCACAGATACGCAGTATTTT	CASSTGTTTDTQYF	TRBV5-4	few	TRBD2	TRBJ2-3
TGTGCCAGCAGTTACGCAGCCTCCCATCAGCCCCAGCATTTT	CASSYAASHQPQHF	TRBV6-2/TRBV6-3	NA	NA	TRBJ1-5
TGTGCCAGCCAAAATACGGACCGTTACGAGCAGTACTTC	CASQNTDRYEQYF	TRBV28	many	NA	TRBJ2-7
TGTGCCAGCTCACAACTAGCGGTTACCGGGGAGCTGTTTTTT	CASSQLAVTGELFF	TRBV18	NA	TRBD2	TRBJ2-2
TGTGCTAGTGGTTTGGTAGGTGTGGGTCCCAGGGGGTTAGGCGAGCAGTACTTC	CASGLVGVGPRGLGEQYF	TRBV12-5	many	TRBD1	TRBJ2-7
TGCAGTGCTATAGGCCAGGGGCATCAAGAGACCCAGTACTTC	CSAIGQGHQETQYF	TRBV20-1	NA	NA	TRBJ2-5
TGTGCCAGCAGTTACTCTCCGGGGCCGTACGAGCAGTACTTC	CASSYSPGPYEQYF	TRBV6-2/TRBV6-3	few	NA	TRBJ2-7
TGTGCCAGCAGTGGACAGGGGGGTTTGAGAAACACCATATATTTT	CASSGQGGLRNTIYF	TRBV25-1	many	TRBD1	TRBJ1-3
TGTGCCAATTCCCCACTGCCTGATGCTGAAGCTTTCTTT	CANSPLPDAEAFF	TRBV12-3/TRBV12-4	many	NA	TRBJ1-1